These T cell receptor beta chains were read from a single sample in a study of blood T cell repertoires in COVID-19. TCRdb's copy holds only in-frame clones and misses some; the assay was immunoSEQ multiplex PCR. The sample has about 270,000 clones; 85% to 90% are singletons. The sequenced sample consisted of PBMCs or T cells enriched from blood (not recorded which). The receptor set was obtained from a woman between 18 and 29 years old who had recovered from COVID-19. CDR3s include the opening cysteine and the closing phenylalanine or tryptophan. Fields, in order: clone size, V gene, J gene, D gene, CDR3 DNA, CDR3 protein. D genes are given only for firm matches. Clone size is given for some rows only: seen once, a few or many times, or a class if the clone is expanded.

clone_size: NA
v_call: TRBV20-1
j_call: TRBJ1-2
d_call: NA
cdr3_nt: TGCAGTGCTAGTCAAGGGGCAGGTGGCTACACCTTC
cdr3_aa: CSASQGAGGYTF

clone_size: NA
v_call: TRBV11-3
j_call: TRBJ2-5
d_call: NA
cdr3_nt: TGTGCCAGCAGCACCCAGACAGGATCACAAGAGACCCAGTACTTC
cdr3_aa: CASSTQTGSQETQYF

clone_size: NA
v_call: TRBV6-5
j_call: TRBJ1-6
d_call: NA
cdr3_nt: TGTGCCAGTGAGACAGCCACAAATTCACCCCTCCACTTT
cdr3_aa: CASETATNSPLHF

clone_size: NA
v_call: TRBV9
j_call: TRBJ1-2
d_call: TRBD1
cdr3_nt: TGTGCCAGCAGCCTGACAGGGACGTATGGCTACACCTTC
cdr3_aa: CASSLTGTYGYTF

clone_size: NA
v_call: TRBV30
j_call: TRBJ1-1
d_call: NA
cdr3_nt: TGTGCCTGGACCGACAGGCCGAACACTGAAGCTTTCTTT
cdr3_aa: CAWTDRPNTEAFF

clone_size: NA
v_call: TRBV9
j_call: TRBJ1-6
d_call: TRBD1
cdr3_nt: TGTGCCAGCAAATCCGGGACAGGGGCTAATTCACCCCTCCACTTT
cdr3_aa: CASKSGTGANSPLHF

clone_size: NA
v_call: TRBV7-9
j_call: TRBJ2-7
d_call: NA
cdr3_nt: TGTGCCAGCAGCTTAGCCGGGGGGCGCGACGAGCAGTACTTC
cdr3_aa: CASSLAGGRDEQYF

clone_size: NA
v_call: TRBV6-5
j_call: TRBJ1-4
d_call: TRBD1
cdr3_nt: TGTGCCAGCAGTTACGAGACAGGGGGGGTTGAAAAACTGTTTTTT
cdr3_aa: CASSYETGGVEKLFF

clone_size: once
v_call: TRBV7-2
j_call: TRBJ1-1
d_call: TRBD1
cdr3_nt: TGTGCCAGCAGCACCGCGACAGGGTGGGGCACTGAAGCTTTCTTT
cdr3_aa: CASSTATGWGTEAFF

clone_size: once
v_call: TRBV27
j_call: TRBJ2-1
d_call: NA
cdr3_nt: TGTGCCAGCAGTTTATCCAGCTACAATGAGCAGTTCTTC
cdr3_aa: CASSLSSYNEQFF

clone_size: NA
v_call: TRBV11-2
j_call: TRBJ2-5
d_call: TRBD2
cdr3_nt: TGTGCCAGCAGCTCCCTCCGGACTAGCGGGGGGAGTCACGCGACCCAGTACTTC
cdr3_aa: CASSSLRTSGGSHATQYF

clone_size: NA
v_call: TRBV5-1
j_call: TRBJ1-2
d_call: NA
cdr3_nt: TGCGCCAGCAGCACTCGGACAGACAGTAGCTACACCTTC
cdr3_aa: CASSTRTDSSYTF

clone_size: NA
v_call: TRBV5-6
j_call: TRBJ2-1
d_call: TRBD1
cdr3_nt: TGTGCCAGCAAGCGGACAGGCTACAATGAGCAGTTCTTC
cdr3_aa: CASKRTGYNEQFF

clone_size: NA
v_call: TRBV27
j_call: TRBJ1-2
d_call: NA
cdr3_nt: TGTGCCAGCAGTTTATCAGGGCTAGCTAGTGGCTACACCTTC
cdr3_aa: CASSLSGLASGYTF

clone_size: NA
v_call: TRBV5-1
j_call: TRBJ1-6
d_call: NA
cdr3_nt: TGCGCCAGCAGTCTGGGAGGGGTCTCCTATAATTCACCCCTCCACTTT
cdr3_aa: CASSLGGVSYNSPLHF

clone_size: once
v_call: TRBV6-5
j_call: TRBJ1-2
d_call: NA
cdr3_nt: TGTGCCAGCAGGTGGGGCCCTAACTATGGCTACACCTTC
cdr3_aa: CASRWGPNYGYTF

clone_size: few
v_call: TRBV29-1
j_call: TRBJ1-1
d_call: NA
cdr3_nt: TGCAGCGTTGGAGGGAGGACTGAAGCTTTCTTT
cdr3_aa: CSVGGRTEAFF

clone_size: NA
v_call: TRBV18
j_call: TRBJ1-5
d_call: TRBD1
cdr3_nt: TGTGCCAGCTCACAGAACAGGGGAAATCAGCCCCAGCATTTT
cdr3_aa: CASSQNRGNQPQHF

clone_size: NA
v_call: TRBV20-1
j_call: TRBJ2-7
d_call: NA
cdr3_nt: TGCAGTGCTGGTGGTGGTGGCCGCTCCTACGAGCAGTACTTC
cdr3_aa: CSAGGGGRSYEQYF

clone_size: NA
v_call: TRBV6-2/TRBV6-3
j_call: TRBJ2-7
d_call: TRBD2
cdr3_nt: TGTGCCAGCAGCCGCCCCCGCGCTACTAGCGGGGGTGCGATGATGTGGCAGTACTTC
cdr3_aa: CASSRPRATSGGAMMWQYF

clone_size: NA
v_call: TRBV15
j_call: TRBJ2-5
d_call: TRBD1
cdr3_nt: TGTGCCACCAGCAGAGACGGACAGGGAGAAGAGACCCAGTACTTC
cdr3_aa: CATSRDGQGEETQYF

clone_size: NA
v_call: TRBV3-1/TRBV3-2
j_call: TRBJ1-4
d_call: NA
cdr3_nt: TGTGCCAGCAGCCAAGCCCTGACCAAAAGGGGCGAAAAACTGTTTTTT
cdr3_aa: CASSQALTKRGEKLFF

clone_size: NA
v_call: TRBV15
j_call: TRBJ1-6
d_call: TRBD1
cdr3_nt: TGTGCCACCAGCAGAAAAACCGGGACAGGGCTATTTTCACCCCTCCACTTT
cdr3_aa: CATSRKTGTGLFSPLHF

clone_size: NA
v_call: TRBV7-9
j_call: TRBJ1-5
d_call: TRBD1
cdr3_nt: TGTGCCAGCAGCTTAGAGGGACAGGGTCCGAATCAGCCCCAGCATTTT
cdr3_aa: CASSLEGQGPNQPQHF

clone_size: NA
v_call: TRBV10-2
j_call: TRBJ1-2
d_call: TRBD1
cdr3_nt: TGCGCCAGCAGTGAATCGAGACAGGGGGCGTTGAATGGCTACACCTTC
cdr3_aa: CASSESRQGALNGYTF

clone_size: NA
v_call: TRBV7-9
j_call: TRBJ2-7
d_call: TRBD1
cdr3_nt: TGTGCCAGCAGCTTAGCGGTCGGACAGGGCGGCAACGAGCAGTACTTC
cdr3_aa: CASSLAVGQGGNEQYF

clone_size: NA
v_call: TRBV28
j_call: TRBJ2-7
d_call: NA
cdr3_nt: TGTGCCAGCAGTTTTTCTTACGAGCAGTACTTC
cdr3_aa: CASSFSYEQYF

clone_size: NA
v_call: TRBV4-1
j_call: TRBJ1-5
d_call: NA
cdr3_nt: TGCGCCAGCAGCCAAGCTCACGGGATCAGCAATCAGCCCCAGCATTTT
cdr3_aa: CASSQAHGISNQPQHF

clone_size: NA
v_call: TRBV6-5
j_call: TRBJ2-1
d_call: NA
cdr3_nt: TGTGCCAGCAGAACAAATCTTGGTGGCAATGAGCAGTTCTTC
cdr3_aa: CASRTNLGGNEQFF

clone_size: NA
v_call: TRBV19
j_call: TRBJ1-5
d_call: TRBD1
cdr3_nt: TGTGCCAGTAGTCAACCAGGACAGGGCCCACCTCCCCAGCATTTT
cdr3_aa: CASSQPGQGPPPQHF

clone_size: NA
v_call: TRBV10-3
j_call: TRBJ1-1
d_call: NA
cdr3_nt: TGTGCCATCGCGGCCGGGTGGGACACTGAAGCTTTCTTT
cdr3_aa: CAIAAGWDTEAFF

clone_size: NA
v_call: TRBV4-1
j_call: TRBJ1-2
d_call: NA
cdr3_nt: TGCGCCAGCAGCCAAGATCGCGCCGCTAACTATGGCTACACCTTC
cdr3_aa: CASSQDRAANYGYTF

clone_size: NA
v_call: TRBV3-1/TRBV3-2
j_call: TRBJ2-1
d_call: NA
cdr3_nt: TGTGCCAGCAGCCGAGTAGACTCCTACAATGAGCAGTTCTTC
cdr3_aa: CASSRVDSYNEQFF

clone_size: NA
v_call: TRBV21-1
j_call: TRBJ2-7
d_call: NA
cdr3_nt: TGTGCCAGCAGCAAGAGGACAGCGGACGAGCAGTACTTC
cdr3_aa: CASSKRTADEQYF

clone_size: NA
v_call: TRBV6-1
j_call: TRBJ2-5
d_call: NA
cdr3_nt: TGTGCCAGCAGTGGGGGCATTGGGCAGGGGTTTAGGAAAGAGACCCAGTACTTC
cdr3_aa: CASSGGIGQGFRKETQYF

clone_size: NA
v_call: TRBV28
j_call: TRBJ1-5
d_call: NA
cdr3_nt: TGTGCCAGCAGTTTAGGGACATTTCAGCCCCAGCATTTT
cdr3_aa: CASSLGTFQPQHF

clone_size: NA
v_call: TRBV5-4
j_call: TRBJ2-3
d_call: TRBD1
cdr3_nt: TGTGCCAGCAGCTTGGGGGACAGGGTTGTGACAGATACGCAGTATTTT
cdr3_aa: CASSLGDRVVTDTQYF

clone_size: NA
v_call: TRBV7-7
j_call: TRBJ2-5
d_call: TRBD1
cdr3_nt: TGTGCTAGCAGCTTGTCAGACAGGGGGGCGGCCCAGTACTTC
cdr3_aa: CASSLSDRGAAQYF

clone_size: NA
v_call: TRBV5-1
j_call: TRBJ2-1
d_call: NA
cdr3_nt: TGCGCCAGCAGCTTGGCGGGGAATGAGCAGTTCTTC
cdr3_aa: CASSLAGNEQFF

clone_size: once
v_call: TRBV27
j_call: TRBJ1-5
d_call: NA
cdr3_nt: TGTGCCAGCAGTTACCTGGGAGATAGCAATCAGCCCCAGCATTTT
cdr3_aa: CASSYLGDSNQPQHF

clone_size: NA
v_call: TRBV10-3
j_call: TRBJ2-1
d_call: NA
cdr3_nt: TGTGCCATCAGTGAGTTAGGACAGAGCTCCTACAATGAGCAGTTCTTC
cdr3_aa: CAISELGQSSYNEQFF

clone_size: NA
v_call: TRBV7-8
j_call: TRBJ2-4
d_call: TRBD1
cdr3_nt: TGTGCCAGCAGCGGCAGGGGGCGCGACAAAAACATTCAGTACTTC
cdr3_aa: CASSGRGRDKNIQYF

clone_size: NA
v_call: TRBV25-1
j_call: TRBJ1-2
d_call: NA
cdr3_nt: TGTGCCAGCTCTTCCGGGACTGAATATGGCTACACCTTC
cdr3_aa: CASSSGTEYGYTF

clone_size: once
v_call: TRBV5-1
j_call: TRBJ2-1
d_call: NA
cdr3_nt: TGCGCCAGCAGCTCCTATATAGCTAATGAGCAGTTCTTC
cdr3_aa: CASSSYIANEQFF